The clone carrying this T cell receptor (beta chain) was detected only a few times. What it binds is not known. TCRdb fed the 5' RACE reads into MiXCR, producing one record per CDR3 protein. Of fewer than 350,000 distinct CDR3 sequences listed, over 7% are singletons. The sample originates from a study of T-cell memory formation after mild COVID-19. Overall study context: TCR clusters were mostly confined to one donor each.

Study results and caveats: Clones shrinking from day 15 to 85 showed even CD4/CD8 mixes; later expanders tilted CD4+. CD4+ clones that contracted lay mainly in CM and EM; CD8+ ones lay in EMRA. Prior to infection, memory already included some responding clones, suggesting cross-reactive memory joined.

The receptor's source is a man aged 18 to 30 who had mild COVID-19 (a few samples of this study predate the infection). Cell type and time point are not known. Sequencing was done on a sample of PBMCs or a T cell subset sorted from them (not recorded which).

Here the CDR3 DNA reads TGTGCCAGCAGCTTGGGGGGACAGGGGGAATTAAGTGAAGCTTTCTTT. It specifies CASSLGGQGELSEAFF. This sequence joins TRBV5-4 and TRBJ1-1; 11 bases fit TRBD1. Germline CDR1 and CDR2: SGHNT and YYREEE (reference sequence). This CDR3 has 16 amino acids. J gave up 7 bases and V 0 bases, and 8 bases lay outside the gene matches.